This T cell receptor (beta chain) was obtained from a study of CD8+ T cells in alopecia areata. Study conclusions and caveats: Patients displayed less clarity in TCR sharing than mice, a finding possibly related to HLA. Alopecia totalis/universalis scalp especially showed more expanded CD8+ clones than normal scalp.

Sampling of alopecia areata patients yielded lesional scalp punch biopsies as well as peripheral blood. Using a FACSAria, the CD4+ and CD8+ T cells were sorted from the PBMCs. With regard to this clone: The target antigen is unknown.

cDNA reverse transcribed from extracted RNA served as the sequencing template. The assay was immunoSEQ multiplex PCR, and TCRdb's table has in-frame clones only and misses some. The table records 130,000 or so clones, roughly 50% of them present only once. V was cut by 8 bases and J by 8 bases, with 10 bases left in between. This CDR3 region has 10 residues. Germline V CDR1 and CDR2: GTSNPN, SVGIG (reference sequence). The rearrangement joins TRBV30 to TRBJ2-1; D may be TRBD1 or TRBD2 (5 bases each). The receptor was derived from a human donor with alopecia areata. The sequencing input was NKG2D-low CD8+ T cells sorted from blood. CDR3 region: CAGDLHEQFF. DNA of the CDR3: TGTGCCGGGGACCTCCATGAGCAGTTCTTC.